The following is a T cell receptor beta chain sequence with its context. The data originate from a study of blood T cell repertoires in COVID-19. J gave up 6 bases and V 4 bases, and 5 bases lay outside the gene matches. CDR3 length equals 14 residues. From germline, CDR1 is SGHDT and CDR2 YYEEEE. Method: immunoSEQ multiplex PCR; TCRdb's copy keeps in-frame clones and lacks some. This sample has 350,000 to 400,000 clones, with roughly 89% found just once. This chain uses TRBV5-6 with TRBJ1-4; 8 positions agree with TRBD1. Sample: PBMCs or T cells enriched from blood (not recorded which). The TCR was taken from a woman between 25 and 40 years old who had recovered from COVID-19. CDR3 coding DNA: TGTGCCAGCAGCCGGGACAGGTCTTATGAAAAACTGTTTTTT. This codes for CASSRDRSYEKLFF.